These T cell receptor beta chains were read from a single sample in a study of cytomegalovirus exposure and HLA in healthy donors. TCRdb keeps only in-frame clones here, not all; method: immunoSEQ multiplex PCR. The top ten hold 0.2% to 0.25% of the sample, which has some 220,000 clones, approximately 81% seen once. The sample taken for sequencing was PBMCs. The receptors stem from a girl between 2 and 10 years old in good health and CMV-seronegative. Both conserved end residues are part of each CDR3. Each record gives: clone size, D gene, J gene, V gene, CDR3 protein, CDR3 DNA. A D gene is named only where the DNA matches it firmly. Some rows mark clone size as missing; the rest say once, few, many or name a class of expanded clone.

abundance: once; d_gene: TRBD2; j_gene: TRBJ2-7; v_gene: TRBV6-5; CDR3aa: CASRTSGSNEQYF; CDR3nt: TGTGCCAGCAGGACTAGCGGGAGTAACGAGCAGTACTTC
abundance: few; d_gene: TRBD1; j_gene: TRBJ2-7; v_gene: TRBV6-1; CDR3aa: CASRVGQGAFGEQYF; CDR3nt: TGTGCCAGCAGGGTGGGACAGGGGGCATTCGGGGAGCAGTACTTC
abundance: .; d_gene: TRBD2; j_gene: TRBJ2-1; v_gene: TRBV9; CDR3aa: CASSVASGRDNEQFF; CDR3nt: TGTGCCAGCAGCGTAGCTAGCGGGAGGGACAATGAGCAGTTCTTC
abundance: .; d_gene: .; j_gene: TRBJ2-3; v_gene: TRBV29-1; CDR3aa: CSGGVSDTQYF; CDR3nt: TGCAGCGGCGGGGTTTCAGATACGCAGTATTTT
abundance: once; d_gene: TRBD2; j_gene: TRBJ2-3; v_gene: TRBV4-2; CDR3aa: CASSQDQGLVPDTQYF; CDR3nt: TGTGCCAGCAGCCAAGATCAAGGACTAGTACCAGATACGCAGTATTTT
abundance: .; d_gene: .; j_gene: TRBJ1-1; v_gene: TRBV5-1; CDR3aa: CASSYSPDRRNTEAFF; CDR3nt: TGCGCCAGCAGCTACAGCCCGGACAGAAGGAACACTGAAGCTTTCTTT
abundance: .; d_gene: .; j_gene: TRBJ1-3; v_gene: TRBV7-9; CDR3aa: CASSSQGVSGNTIYF; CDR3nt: TGTGCCAGCAGCTCCCAGGGCGTCTCTGGAAACACCATATATTTT
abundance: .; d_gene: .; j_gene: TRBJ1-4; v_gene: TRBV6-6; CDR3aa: CASSYPTEGGEKLFF; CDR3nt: TGTGCCAGCAGTTACCCGACTGAAGGAGGGGAAAAACTGTTTTTT
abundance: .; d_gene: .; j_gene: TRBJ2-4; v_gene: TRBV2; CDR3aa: CASSRGWNIQYF; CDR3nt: TGTGCCAGCAGCAGGGGCTGGAACATTCAGTACTTC
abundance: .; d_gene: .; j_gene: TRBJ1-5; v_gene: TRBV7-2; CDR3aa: CASSLGYYSNQPQHF; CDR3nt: TGTGCCAGCAGCTTAGGATACTATAGCAATCAGCCCCAGCATTTT
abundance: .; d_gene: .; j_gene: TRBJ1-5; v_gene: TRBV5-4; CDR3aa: CASSSPASSGRQPQHF; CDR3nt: TGTGCCAGCAGCTCCCCGGCGAGTTCAGGGAGGCAGCCCCAGCATTTT
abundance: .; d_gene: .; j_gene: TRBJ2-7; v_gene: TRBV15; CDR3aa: CATSRRGPYEQYF; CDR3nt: TGTGCCACCAGCAGGCGGGGGCCCTACGAGCAGTACTTC
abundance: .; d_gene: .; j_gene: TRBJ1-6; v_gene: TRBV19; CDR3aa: CASSTSNRARTPLHF; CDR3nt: TGTGCCAGTAGTACTTCGAACAGGGCGAGAACACCCCTCCACTTT
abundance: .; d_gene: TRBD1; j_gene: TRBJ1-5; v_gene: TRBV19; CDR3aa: CASSIQGDSYQPQHF; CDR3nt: TGTGCCAGTAGTATTCAGGGGGACAGCTATCAGCCCCAGCATTTT